This entry concerns a single T cell receptor (beta chain). This clone was seen a handful of times. What antigen it recognizes has not been identified. The record has no base qualities; no much larger clone is one base away. The CDR3 has 13 amino acids, counting the end cysteine and phenylalanine. The only DNA kept is the CDR3, 39 bases in frame from the first base. In the germline V gene, CDR1 corresponds to SGHTA and CDR2 to FQGNSA. The germline ends are 13 bases apart after V is trimmed by 7 bases and J by 4 bases. This entry comes from a study of early stage breast cancer tumors (dated by TCRdb to the late 2010s). Context from the whole study: Of the 15 to 20 invasive breast tumors, roughly eleven were found to be estrogen receptor-positive, progesterone receptor-positive and HER2-negative. Eight of the 12 ER+/PR+/HER2- tumors were invasive ductal carcinomas, while the other four were invasive lobular carcinomas. On average, each sample had 9 to 10-fold read coverage. A total of around 2.7 million templates, representing some 1,000,000 unique clonotypes, were detected across all samples. Overall study results and their limits: Enriched TCRB sequences shared across patients were found to be mostly commonly generated sequences that were unlikely to play an important role in the tumor microenvironment. Compared with adjacent normal breast tissue, tumors had higher clonality and approximately 2.5-fold greater T cell density. Greater similarity was observed between blood and normal breast repertoires than between blood and tumor repertoires, and tumor was distinguished from normal in about 85% of the 16 patients when each tissue was compared with blood. Sequencing bulk genomic DNA from unsorted cells could not capture chain pairing or functional markers like CD4, CD8 and FOXP3. Because the cohort was small, analysis by tumor subtype was not possible.

The study profiled bulk TCR beta-chain repertoires in matched peripheral blood, tumor and adjacent normal breast tissue taken from about 15 patients with early-stage breast cancer. Before surgery, roughly 4.5-10 mL of whole blood was collected into EDTA tubes and then processed within 2 hours. Ficoll-Paque centrifugation in SepMate-50 tubes was used to isolate peripheral blood mononuclear cells. PBMCs were cryopreserved in aliquots of roughly 1.8 to 4 million cells in about 90% FBS with 10% DMSO and kept in liquid nitrogen. The Qiagen AllPrep DNA/RNA Mini kit was used to extract genomic DNA. Each sample was amplified as two independent genomic DNA replicates: approximately 0.49 ug for blood and around 1.5 ug for tumor or normal breast. Following the manufacturer's instructions, the ImmunoSeq Intro kit was used to carry out TCRB sequencing on genomic DNA. For absolute quantification, the roughly 34-cycle multiplex PCR included proprietary primers along with spike-in control sequences. An 87-bp fragment spanning the CDR3 and flanking V and J genes was sequenced with single-end 150-bp reads. Seven samples, each with two replicates, were multiplexed per lane of an Illumina MiSeq using version 3.0 chemistry. The authors' analysis ran thus. The vendor's proprietary pipeline processed the raw data and merged both replicates into a single result for each sample. Clonotypes were defined as productive rearrangements sharing the V-gene family, CDR3 amino acid sequence and J-gene segment. Clonality was calculated as 1 minus the normalized Shannon entropy (Pielou evenness) of TCRB abundances. To estimate T cell density, the total number of templates was divided by the number of input cells, which was inferred from the amount of DNA input. Total repertoire diversity and clonality were estimated with Recon using default parameters. Tumor-enriched clonotypes were defined as having over 0.1% abundance in tumor and at least 32-fold higher abundance than in normal breast. TCRdb retrieved this table from immuneACCESS and kept in-frame rearrangements only. Not all clones are present; in checked studies, unresolved V genes account for under half, and no reason is known for the remainder. The V and J calls and clone size were taken over from that table, and D and trimming were inferred from the DNA. Across this sample there are some 70,000 clones, with 65% to 85% seen only once. The ten biggest clones cover 3.5% of the sample.

Sequenced sample: blood. This sequence was found in a person in their 60s with breast cancer. Recombination joined TRBV7-2 with TRBJ1-1; D gene: possibly TRBD1, on 5 matching bases. The DNA sequence is as follows: TGTGCCAGCACCATCAGGGTGAGCACTGAAGCTTTCTTT. This encodes CASTIRVSTEAFF.